A single TCR beta chain is shown here with its context. Its matching antigen is unknown. It is likely a read error, because the conserved phenylalanine at the end of the CDR3 is missing. The DNA is left out, because the CDR3 cannot be placed on it with certainty; the CDR3 is given as TCRdb lists it. No cell sorting was done before RNA was extracted from the tissue. Three rounds of nested PCR, following a modified ARM-PCR protocol, produced the TCRbeta library. Each CDR3 protein gets one entry after TCRdb re-called the multiplex PCR reads with MiXCR. The table has about 120,000 distinct CDR3 sequences, over 65% seen once. These data come from a study of tumor and adjacent non-tumor tissue in lung cancer. The length of the CDR3 is 13 amino acids, counting both ends. Germline loops: CDR1 DFQATT, CDR2 SNEGSKA (reference sequence). Overall study results and limits: Tumor TCR diversity, when higher, was linked to shorter survival. TCR diversity was significantly greater in tumor than normal lung tissue.

The source of this sequence is a man aged 25-45 years with non-small cell lung cancer. The chain has TRBV20-1 and TRBJ1-5. Specimen: lung tumor tissue. The CDR3 sequence: CSARPTADQPQHS.